The T cell receptor (beta chain) under discussion was sequenced for a study of cytomegalovirus exposure and HLA in healthy donors. The study, taken as a whole, reports: Most CMV-associated TCR beta chains appeared HLA-restricted in a later analysis. CMV serostatus was the sole immune exposure data available. In a later analysis, HLA-associated beta chains showed higher expansion and lower generation probabilities than comparable chains.

CDR3 length: 15 residues. From germline, CDR1 is SEHNR and CDR2 FQNEAQ (reference sequence). Losses at the gene ends were 3 bases for V and 4 bases for J; bases not matched to a gene: 7. The study ran its PCR with 60 Vbeta and 13 Jbeta primers. Some clones are missing from TCRdb's copy, which holds only in-frame ones; the method was immunoSEQ multiplex PCR. The sample lists 130,000 to 150,000 clones, roughly 80% occurring once. For this clone: Its antigen is not known.

This chain links TRBV7-9 with TRBJ2-5; 8 bases line up with TRBD1. This sequence originates from a woman in her forties in good health and CMV-seropositive. Input material: PBMCs. The CDR3 spells CASSLAGQGSETQYF. The CDR3 nucleotides read TGTGCCAGCAGCTTGGCTGGACAGGGATCAGAGACCCAGTACTTC.